This T cell receptor (beta chain) was recovered during a study of shared clonotypes between healthy human individuals. About the study: The donor group consisted of a couple of women and a few men, aged 18 to 49.

Turning to this clone: Its antigen is not identified.

The naive CD8 fraction comprised CD45RO-negative cells positively selected for CCR7 and excluded terminally differentiated effector memory CD45RA+ cells. Only in-frame clones appear in the TCRdb table, and some are missing; sequencing was by immunoSEQ multiplex PCR. The sample records roughly 2,000,000 clones, approximately 94% being singletons. V dropped 4 bases and J dropped 1 base, with 10 bases sitting between them. The CDR3 length is 14 residues. Germline V CDR1 and CDR2: GTSNPN, SVGIG (reference sequence). Overall study results and limits: Rarefaction revealed incomplete sorted-subset sequencing despite large depth. A generally larger estimated richness was seen in naive subsets than in memory subsets.

The TCR was taken from a man between 18 and 35 years old in good health. The material sequenced was naive CD8+ T cells sorted from blood. The genes are TRBV30 and TRBJ2-2; D remains unclear. CDR3 nucleotides: TGTGCCTGGACTCCTGGAGAGAACACCGGGGAGCTGTTTTTT. This sequence encodes CAWTPGENTGELFF. Looking up the rest from reference TRBV30 and TRBJ2-2 gives the full variable domain: SQTIHQWPATLVQPVGSPLSLECTVEGTSNPNLYWYRQAAGRGLQLLFYSVGIGQISSEVPQNLSASRPQDRQFILSSKKLLLSDSGFYLCAWTPGENTGELFFGEGSRLTVL.